A single sample is the source of the 5 T cell receptor beta chains below, sequenced in a study of blood T cell repertoires in COVID-19 (TCRdb year 2020). Library preparation employed the immunoSEQ multiplex PCR assay. The clones in this table, taken by TCRdb from immuneACCESS, are in-frame only. Not every clone is retained; where verified, under half of the shortfall comes from an unresolved V gene, and the cause of the rest is unknown. This sample holds about 260,000 clones; about nine tenths were observed only once. Around 10% of the sample goes to the ten largest clones. Specimen: peripheral blood. Receptors were obtained from a woman in her thirties with COVID-19, enrolled during active disease.

The V call is TRBV5-1, the J call TRBJ2-1; TRBD2 aligns across 10 bases. CDR3 length: 15 residues. After removal of 3 bases from V and 8 bases from J, the junction contained 8 bases not matched to a gene. The germline CDR1 and CDR2 sequences are SGHRS and YFSETQ. The CDR3 DNA sequence: TGCGCCAGCAGCTCAGGAAGGACTAGCGGAGATGAGCAGTTCTTC. It is translated as CASSSGRTSGDEQFF.

The chain has TRBV5-1 and TRBJ1-2; 7 nucleotides line up with TRBD1. Germline V CDR1 and CDR2: SGHRS, YFSETQ. The CDR3 is 15 residues long. Losses at the gene ends were 4 bases for V and 4 bases for J; bases not matched to a gene: 10. The CDR3 reads CASSLGNRGSYGYTF. In DNA, the CDR3 is TGCGCCAGCAGCCTAGGGAACAGGGGAAGCTATGGCTACACCTTC.

This clone was recorded only once. CDR3 bases: TGTGCCAGCAGCTTAGCGTCGGGGGGAGGCTACACCTTC. Residues: CASSLASGGGYTF. The gene calls are TRBV7-9 and TRBJ1-2, with D perhaps matching TRBD1 (5 bases). This CDR3 spans 13 amino acids. Between the trimmed V and J ends, which lost 0 bases and 8 bases, there was a span of 10 bases. Germline loops: CDR1 SEHNR, CDR2 FQNEAQ (reference sequence).

The count of this clone is one. The CDR3 here is CASSGTGSPLHF. In DNA, the CDR3 is TGTGCCAGCAGTGGGACAGGTTCACCCCTCCACTTT. The chain employs TRBV2 and TRBJ1-6; TRBD1 aligns across 7 bases. Per the germline V gene, CDR1 is SNHLY and CDR2 is FYNNEI. V lost 4 bases to trimming and J lost 9 bases; unmatched junction nucleotides: 0. This CDR3 spans 12 amino acids. The variable domain in full, with the rest retrieved from reference TRBV2 and TRBJ1-6, is EPEVTQTPSHQVTQMGQEVILRCVPISNHLYFYWYRQILGQKVEFLVSFYNNEISEKSEIFDDQFSVERPDGSNFTLKIRSTKLEDSAMYFCASSGTGSPLHFGNGTRLTVT.

V gene TRBV27 combines with J gene TRBJ2-1; 11 bases match TRBD2. CDR1 is MNHEY, CDR2 SMNVEV, per germline (reference sequence). The CDR3 runs 16 residues. Unmatched junction bases numbered 5, after V lost 3 bases and J lost 4 bases. Here the CDR3 reads CASSFSRLAGYNEQFF. CDR3 nucleotide sequence: TGTGCCAGCAGTTTCTCACGACTAGCGGGATACAATGAGCAGTTCTTC.